This record covers a single T cell receptor (beta chain). What it binds is not known. These data originate in a study of post-analysis software for immune sequencing data. Study-level background: Relapsing-remitting, secondary progressive and progressive-relapsing courses of multiple sclerosis were included. Study results and caveats: TRBV segments more frequent in patients than in controls numbered several and included TRBV5-6, TRBV5-1 and TRBV20-1. Normalized Chao1 diversity was significantly lower in multiple sclerosis patients than in controls. F-measure co-clustering was strong for batch-matched samples.

This CDR3 has 13 amino acids. Germline assignment: CDR1 SQVTM and CDR2 ANQGSEA. The ends lost 4 bases at V and 0 bases at J; junction bases unmatched: 2. The library was made from cDNA and included unique molecular identifiers. TCRdb called the PCR reads again in MiXCR, with one record for every CDR3 protein. The data hold hundreds of thousands of distinct CDR3 sequences, with around 40% observed a single time. The V gene is TRBV29-1, the J gene TRBJ2-7; TRBD2 aligns across 8 bases. This clonotype originated in a girl between 10 and 17 years old with multiple sclerosis. The specimen was blood. CDR3 sequence (DNA): TGCAGCGTTGGTAGCGGGAACTCCTACGAGCAGTACTTC. This gives the protein CSVGSGNSYEQYF.